The 20 T cell receptor beta chains listed next were all sequenced from one sample in a study of T cell responses to AZD1222 COVID-19 vaccine. Some clones are missing from TCRdb's copy, which holds only in-frame ones; the method was immunoSEQ multiplex PCR. The repertoire holds about 130,000 clones, about 89% seen once, with about 10% in the top ten. The source was peripheral blood, collected on day 0 of AZD1222 vaccination. The receptors were gathered from an adult in good health.

This chain links TRBV7-8 with TRBJ1-1, with TRBD1 matching 9 bases. V was pared by 4 bases and J by 5 bases, with 2 bases of the junction left unmatched. Germline CDR1 reads SGHVS; CDR2 reads FQNEAQ. CDR3 length: 13 amino acids. The CDR3 region is CASSWTGETEAFF. The DNA for the CDR3 is TGTGCCAGCAGCTGGACAGGGGAGACTGAAGCTTTCTTT.

V gene TRBV6-2 or TRBV6-3 combines with J gene TRBJ2-1; 7 positions match TRBD1. Trimming took 6 bases from V and 14 from J; bases not matched to a gene: 16. CDR3 length: 14 residues. The germline V gene has CDR1 MNHEY and CDR2 SVGEGT. The CDR3 sequence: CASSGRTRDSGKFF. In DNA form, the CDR3 reads TGTGCCAGCAGCGGAAGGACACGGGACAGTGGGAAGTTCTTC.

This sequence joins TRBV5-5 and TRBJ2-1, with 13 bases aligning to TRBD2. CDR1 is SGHKS, CDR2 YYEKEE, per germline (reference sequence). V dropped 0 bases and J dropped 8; count of bases not matched to a gene: 8. CDR3 length: 17 residues. The chain's CDR3 is CASSLGRTSGSYDEQFF. The DNA of the CDR3 is TGTGCCAGCAGCTTGGGCAGGACTAGCGGGAGTTATGATGAGCAGTTCTTC.

This CDR3 reads CASSYSSEQYF. The CDR3 DNA reads as TGTGCCAGCAGTTACTCGTCGGAACAGTACTTC. This chain joins TRBV6-2 or TRBV6-3 and TRBJ2-7; D remains unclear. V lost 0 bases to trimming and J lost 10 bases, with 7 bases between them. The CDR3 covers 11 residues. Germline V gene data show CDR1 as MNHEY and CDR2 as SVGEGT.

The J gene is TRBJ1-4, the V gene TRBV30; 7 nucleotides match TRBD1. Germline values: CDR1 GTSNPN, CDR2 SVGIG (reference sequence). The CDR3 runs 15 residues. Germline trimming cut 0 bases from V and 7 bases from J; bases unmatched to any gene: 8. CDR3 in amino acids: CAWSVLRGPGEKLFF. In nucleotides, the CDR3 is TGTGCCTGGAGTGTACTTAGGGGGCCAGGTGAAAAACTGTTTTTT.

The chain is built from TRBV12-3 or TRBV12-4 and TRBJ1-1; maybe TRBD1 (6 bases). V was cut by 1 base and J by 4 bases, with 7 bases left in between. CDR3 length equals 13 residues. The CDR3 sequence: CASSLGGATEAFF. DNA for the CDR3: TGTGCCAGCAGTTTAGGGGGGGCCACTGAAGCTTTCTTT.

This clone was recorded a few times. The V call is TRBV23-1, the J call TRBJ1-2; TRBD1 might be the D (6 bases). TRBV23-1 is designated an ORF whose function remains uncertain. V was trimmed by 10 bases and J by 8 bases, leaving 20 bases between them. The CDR3 sequence is 13 residues long. CDR3 sequence: CATEAGGAGGYTF. CDR3 coding DNA: TGCGCCACCGAGGCGGGGGGGGCAGGCGGCTACACCTTC.

V is TRBV7-6 and J is TRBJ1-5, with D possibly being TRBD1 (5 bases). This CDR3 spans 15 amino acids. CDR1 SGHVS and CDR2 FNYEAQ come from the germline V gene. With 1 base removed from V and 4 bases from J, the gap between germline ends came to 11 bases. The CDR3 here is CASSLGQGSNQPQHF. The CDR3 DNA reads TGTGCCAGCAGCTTAGGGCAGGGAAGTAATCAGCCCCAGCATTTT.

This clone turned up a few times. V and J are TRBV15 and TRBJ1-2, with TRBD1 matching 10 bases. The junction had 11 bases not matched to a gene; V was cut back by 0 bases and J by 7 bases. The CDR3 length is 17 residues. Germline lookup yields CDR1 LNHNV and CDR2 YYDKDF (reference sequence). In DNA, the CDR3 is TGTGCCACCAGCAGAGATCTGACGGGACAGGGGTGGGGTGGCTACACCTTC. It is translated as CATSRDLTGQGWGGYTF.

The chain joins TRBV27 to TRBJ2-1; 8 bases are shared with TRBD1. CDR3 size: 14 residues. Germline V gene sequence: CDR1 MNHEY, CDR2 SMNVEV (reference sequence). The junction had 4 bases not matched to a gene; V was cut back by 5 bases and J by 4 bases. The CDR3 sequence is CASSDRGPYNEQFF. CDR3 DNA: TGTGCCAGCAGTGACAGGGGTCCTTACAATGAGCAGTTCTTC.

The V call is TRBV5-4, the J call TRBJ2-6; D gene uncertain. The germline gives CDR1 SGHNT, CDR2 YYREEE (reference sequence). The CDR3 extends over 16 amino acids. V lost 1 base and J 0 bases, leaving 8 bases between the germline ends. CDR3 sequence (DNA): TGTGCCAGCAGCTTGAACAGCCTCTCTGGGGCCAACGTCCTGACTTTC. Translation gives CASSLNSLSGANVLTF.

This clone appeared a single time. This chain uses TRBV5-1 with TRBJ2-2; D may be TRBD1 (5 bases). Germline V gene data show CDR1 as SGHRS and CDR2 as YFSETQ. V shed 1 base and J shed 1 base, with 8 bases lying between them. The CDR3 loop spans 15 amino acids. The CDR3 sequence is CASSLIGVNTGELFF. DNA of the CDR3: TGCGCCAGCAGCTTGATAGGGGTGAACACCGGGGAGCTGTTTTTT.

The genes are TRBV19 and TRBJ1-4; weak D call: TRBD1 (5 bases). There are 14 residues in the CDR3. Germline V gene sequence: CDR1 LNHDA, CDR2 SQIVND (reference sequence). V gave up 7 bases and J gave up 5 bases, with 14 bases separating them. The CDR3 nucleotides read TGTGCCAGTAAGATCGGGGCGCAGAATGAAAAACTGTTTTTT. This codes for CASKIGAQNEKLFF. The full variable domain, rest sourced from reference TRBV19 and TRBJ1-4, is DGGITQSPKYLFRKEGQNVTLSCEQNLNHDAMYWYRQDPGQGLRLIYYSQIVNDFQKGDIAEGYSVSREKKESFPLTVTSAQKNPTAFYLCASKIGAQNEKLFFGSGTQLSVL.

V is TRBV18 and J is TRBJ1-1, with D perhaps TRBD1 (6 bases). Trimming took off 3 bases at V and 0 bases at J, with 11 bases between the two ends. Germline CDR1 reads KGHSH; CDR2 reads LQKENI. This CDR3 is 15 amino acids long. CDR3 bases: TGTGCCAGCTCACCCGGGACACGGATGAACACTGAAGCTTTCTTT. Its translation: CASSPGTRMNTEAFF. Complete variable domain (other parts from reference TRBV18 and TRBJ1-1): NAGVMQNPRHLVRRRGQEARLRCSPMKGHSHVYWYRQLPEEGLKFMVYLQKENIIDESGMPKERFSAEFPKEGPSILRIQQVVRGDSAAYFCASSPGTRMNTEAFFGQGTRLTVV.

The V and J genes are TRBV11-2 and TRBJ2-7; D is unresolved. This CDR3 is built from 11 residues. Germline-derived CDR1 and CDR2 are SGHAT and FQNNGV. Trimming shortened V by 4 bases and J by 3 bases, and 4 bases separated the two germline ends. DNA of the CDR3: TGTGCCAGCAGCTACCTCTACGAGCAGTACTTC. It is translated as CASSYLYEQYF.

This clone was recorded only once. This sequence joins TRBV5-4 and TRBJ2-2, with 11 nucleotides matching TRBD1. Germline V gene sequence: CDR1 SGHNT, CDR2 YYREEE (reference sequence). The CDR3 is made up of 16 amino acids. V lost 4 bases, J lost 5 bases, and 7 bases stayed unmatched. The CDR3 spells CASSPLDRGRTGELFF. The CDR3 coding sequence is TGTGCCAGCAGCCCCTTGGACAGGGGGCGAACCGGGGAGCTGTTTTTT. Filled out from reference TRBV5-4 and TRBJ2-2, the complete variable domain reads ETGVTQSPTHLIKTRGQQVTLRCSSQSGHNTVSWYQQALGQGPQFIFQYYREEENGRGNFPPRFSGLQFPNYSSELNVNALELDDSALYLCASSPLDRGRTGELFFGEGSRLTVL.

In its sample, this clone was seen once. The chain recombines TRBV6-2 or TRBV6-3 with TRBJ2-1; TRBD2 agrees at 9 bases. The CDR3 runs to 15 residues. Trimming removed 5 bases from V and 7 bases from J; junction bases left unmatched: 9. Germline CDR1 MNHEY, CDR2 SVGEGT. Here the CDR3 reads CASSPAGGLGNEQFF. CDR3 nucleotides: TGTGCCAGCAGTCCGGCGGGGGGGCTGGGGAATGAGCAGTTCTTC.

The chain recombines TRBV3-1 (or the pseudogene TRBV3-2) with TRBJ2-4; D remains ambiguous. Germline assignment: CDR1 LGHDT and CDR2 YNNKEL (reference sequence). Deletions cut 0 bases from V and 0 bases from J, with 6 bases between. The CDR3 extends over 15 amino acids. CDR3 amino acids: CASSQEGLAKNIQYF. The CDR3 DNA sequence: TGTGCCAGCAGCCAAGAGGGTTTAGCCAAAAACATTCAGTACTTC.

The rearrangement uses TRBV5-1 and TRBJ2-5, with D unclear. This CDR3 contains 14 residues. CDR1 and CDR2 from the germline V gene are SGHRS and YFSETQ. V gave up 2 bases and J gave up 2 bases, with 10 bases separating them. CDR3 coding DNA: TGCGCCAGCAGCTTACAGTTGCCACAAGAGACCCAGTACTTC. Protein sequence: CASSLQLPQETQYF.

CDR3 coding DNA: TGTGCCTGGAGTACCCTCCCCGGGGAGCTGTTTTTT. Its protein product is CAWSTLPGELFF. The chain has TRBV30 and TRBJ2-2; no reliable D call. CDR1 and CDR2 from the germline V gene are GTSNPN and SVGIG (reference sequence). The CDR3 has 12 amino acids. The V end was cut by 2 bases, the J end by 6 bases, with 7 bases between.